A selection of T cell receptor beta chains follows, all from one sample in a study of beta chain features in type 1 diabetes. The protocol was immunoSEQ multiplex PCR, while the TCRdb copy is restricted to in-frame clones and leaves out a portion. The repertoire has hundreds of thousands of clones, 68% of them found once; the top ten carry around 0.05%. Sequencing was performed on naive CD4+ T cells from blood. Every receptor here comes from a young man in good health. Both conserved end residues are part of each CDR3. A D gene is named only where the DNA matches it firmly. Size values are once, few and many counts, or a class for expanded clones, and some rows have none.

clone_size: -; v_call: TRBV18; j_call: TRBJ1-1; d_call: -; cdr3_aa: CASSPRTQPTEAFF; cdr3_nt: TGTGCCAGCTCACCACGGACACAGCCCACTGAAGCTTTCTTT
clone_size: once; v_call: TRBV16; j_call: TRBJ2-3; d_call: -; cdr3_aa: CASSQEGLAIVGDTQYF; cdr3_nt: TGTGCCAGCAGCCAAGAAGGGCTAGCTATTGTCGGAGATACGCAGTATTTT
clone_size: -; v_call: TRBV29-1; j_call: TRBJ2-5; d_call: TRBD2; cdr3_aa: CSVDSGGSKTQYF; cdr3_nt: TGCAGCGTTGACAGCGGGGGATCAAAGACCCAGTACTTC
clone_size: -; v_call: TRBV30; j_call: TRBJ2-3; d_call: -; cdr3_aa: CAWAREDTQYF; cdr3_nt: TGTGCCTGGGCCAGGGAAGATACGCAGTATTTT
clone_size: -; v_call: TRBV7-7; j_call: TRBJ2-1; d_call: -; cdr3_aa: CASSLGVSNEQFF; cdr3_nt: TGTGCCAGCAGCCTGGGGGTTAGCAATGAGCAGTTCTTC
clone_size: -; v_call: TRBV30; j_call: TRBJ2-3; d_call: TRBD2; cdr3_aa: CAWSVVSGGDTQYF; cdr3_nt: TGTGCCTGGAGTGTAGTCAGCGGGGGAGATACGCAGTATTTT
clone_size: -; v_call: TRBV29-1; j_call: TRBJ1-1; d_call: -; cdr3_aa: CSVSPPGQSVTEAFF; cdr3_nt: TGCAGCGTTTCCCCCCCGGGGCAGAGTGTAACTGAAGCTTTCTTT
clone_size: -; v_call: TRBV18; j_call: TRBJ2-3; d_call: TRBD2; cdr3_aa: CASSPPVLAGTDTQYF; cdr3_nt: TGTGCCAGCTCACCACCGGTTCTAGCGGGCACAGATACGCAGTATTTT
clone_size: -; v_call: TRBV7-8; j_call: TRBJ2-7; d_call: -; cdr3_aa: CASSSRGGIYEQYF; cdr3_nt: TGTGCCAGCAGTTCTCGAGGGGGAATCTACGAGCAGTACTTC
clone_size: -; v_call: TRBV10-3; j_call: TRBJ2-5; d_call: TRBD1; cdr3_aa: CAISEPRTGGGETQYF; cdr3_nt: TGTGCCATCAGTGAGCCAAGGACAGGGGGCGGAGAGACCCAGTACTTC
clone_size: -; v_call: TRBV7-2; j_call: TRBJ2-5; d_call: TRBD2; cdr3_aa: CASSLAARLAKETQYF; cdr3_nt: TGTGCCAGCAGCTTAGCGGCCCGACTAGCGAAGGAGACCCAGTACTTC
clone_size: -; v_call: TRBV7-2; j_call: TRBJ2-7; d_call: -; cdr3_aa: CASSLGYPGSYEQYF; cdr3_nt: TGTGCCAGCAGCTTAGGATACCCTGGCTCCTACGAGCAGTACTTC
clone_size: -; v_call: TRBV7-9; j_call: TRBJ2-1; d_call: TRBD2; cdr3_aa: CASSPGLAGINEQFF; cdr3_nt: TGTGCCAGCAGCCCCGGGCTAGCGGGGATTAATGAGCAGTTCTTC
clone_size: -; v_call: TRBV29-1; j_call: TRBJ2-1; d_call: -; cdr3_aa: CSVGREFGRGRINEQFF; cdr3_nt: TGCAGCGTGGGGAGGGAGTTTGGCAGGGGGCGAATTAATGAGCAGTTCTTC
clone_size: -; v_call: TRBV11-2; j_call: TRBJ2-6; d_call: -; cdr3_aa: CASSFRPGANVLTF; cdr3_nt: TGTGCCAGCAGCTTCCGCCCCGGGGCCAACGTCCTGACTTTC
clone_size: once; v_call: TRBV29-1; j_call: TRBJ1-1; d_call: -; cdr3_aa: CSGIRDTEAFF; cdr3_nt: TGCAGCGGGATCAGGGACACTGAAGCTTTCTTT
clone_size: few; v_call: TRBV11-2; j_call: TRBJ2-2; d_call: -; cdr3_aa: CASSLDSGHGELFF; cdr3_nt: TGTGCCAGCAGCTTAGACTCTGGGCACGGGGAGCTGTTTTTT
clone_size: -; v_call: TRBV19; j_call: TRBJ2-3; d_call: TRBD1; cdr3_aa: CASSRFRDRSDTQYF; cdr3_nt: TGTGCCAGTAGCCGGTTTCGGGACAGATCAGATACGCAGTATTTT
clone_size: few; v_call: TRBV29-1; j_call: TRBJ1-4; d_call: -; cdr3_aa: CSVEQGYEKLFF; cdr3_nt: TGCAGCGTTGAACAGGGTTATGAAAAACTGTTTTTT
clone_size: -; v_call: TRBV15; j_call: TRBJ2-1; d_call: -; cdr3_aa: CATSRKYNEQFF; cdr3_nt: TGTGCCACCAGCAGAAAATACAATGAGCAGTTCTTC
clone_size: few; v_call: TRBV29-1; j_call: TRBJ2-3; d_call: TRBD2; cdr3_aa: CSVGTSGSVADTQYF; cdr3_nt: TGCAGCGTTGGGACTAGCGGGAGTGTCGCAGATACGCAGTATTTT
clone_size: once; v_call: TRBV30; j_call: TRBJ2-4; d_call: -; cdr3_aa: CAWSKGVLAKNIQYF; cdr3_nt: TGTGCCTGGAGTAAAGGGGTCCTAGCCAAAAACATTCAGTACTTC